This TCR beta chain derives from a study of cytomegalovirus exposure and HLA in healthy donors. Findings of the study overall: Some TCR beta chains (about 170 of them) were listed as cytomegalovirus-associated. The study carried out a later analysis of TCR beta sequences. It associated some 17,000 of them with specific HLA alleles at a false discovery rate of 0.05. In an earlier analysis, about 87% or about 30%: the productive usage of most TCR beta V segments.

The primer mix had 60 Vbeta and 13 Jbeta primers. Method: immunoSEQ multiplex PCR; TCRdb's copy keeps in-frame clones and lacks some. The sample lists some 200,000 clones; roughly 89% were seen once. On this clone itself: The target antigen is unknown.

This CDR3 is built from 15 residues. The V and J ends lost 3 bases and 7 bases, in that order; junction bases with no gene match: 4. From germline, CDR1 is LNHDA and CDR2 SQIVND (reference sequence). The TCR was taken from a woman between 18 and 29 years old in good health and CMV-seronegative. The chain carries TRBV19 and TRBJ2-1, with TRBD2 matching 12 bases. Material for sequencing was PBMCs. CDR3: CASSILAGGLNEQFF. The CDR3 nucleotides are TGTGCCAGTAGTATTCTAGCGGGAGGGCTGAATGAGCAGTTCTTC.